These 8 T cell receptor beta chains share one sample of origin, sequenced in a study of T cells in women clearing cervical HPV infection. Clones were sequenced by immunoSEQ multiplex PCR, and TCRdb holds only the in-frame ones, with some missing. The listing records some 20,000 clones. Sequenced material: blood buffy coat. These receptors were obtained from a woman between 18 and 75 years old with a cervical HPV16 infection that either progressed to CIN3+ or cleared (not recorded which).

On this clone: The missing CDR3 end, 3 residues past where the read stops, is filled in from the germline J gene. The chain combines TRBV20-1 with TRBJ2-5, with 8 bases that match TRBD2. This CDR3 is built from 16 residues. The J segment lost 2 bases and the V segment lost 1 base, leaving 9 bases of the junction unmatched. CDR1 and CDR2 from the germline V gene are DFQATT and SNEGSKA (reference sequence). CDR3 DNA (partial): TGCAGTGCTAGAGGGGGAGCGGGAGTATCACAAGAGACC. It translates to CSARGGAGVSQET. In full, the CDR3 is CSARGGAGVSQETQYF.

As for this clone: The CDR3 goes on 3 residues after the read ends, and that part is filled in from the germline J gene. The J gene is TRBJ2-5, the V gene TRBV7-6; maybe TRBD1 (5 bases). The CDR3 loop spans 13 amino acids. Germline CDR1 reads SGHVS; CDR2 reads FNYEAQ. V dropped 3 bases and J dropped 3 bases, with 8 bases sitting between them. The CDR3 DNA, read in part, is TGTGCCAGCAGCTTCAAACAGGAAGAGACC. It encodes CASSFKQEET. The complete CDR3 reads CASSFKQEETQYF.

To note about this clone: The read terminates 3 residues before the CDR3 end, so the remaining end is supplied by the germline J gene. The chain has TRBV6-1 and TRBJ2-3; unclear D gene. V dropped 4 bases and J dropped 4 bases, with 9 bases sitting between them. This CDR3 comprises 13 residues. Per the germline V gene, CDR1 is MNHNS and CDR2 is SASEGT. CDR3 DNA (partial): TGTGCCAGCAGTGTGTCATCCCCAGATACG. As protein: CASSVSSPDT. The full CDR3 is CASSVSSPDTQYF.

As concerns this clone: The read halts 3 residues ahead of the CDR3 end, with the missing end drawn from the germline J gene. The rearrangement uses TRBV5-1 and TRBJ1-1; 12 bases line up with TRBD1. The length of the CDR3 is 16 residues. The germline CDR1 and CDR2 sequences are SGHRS and YFSETQ. Losses at the gene ends were 3 bases for V and 5 bases for J; bases not matched to a gene: 8. The CDR3 protein is CASSSPRDRGLTEAFF. The sequenced CDR3 bases are TGCGCCAGCAGCTCTCCCCGGGACAGGGGGCTGACTGAA.

As for this clone: Coverage ceases 3 residues before the CDR3 finishes, and the germline J gene fills in the end. The gene calls are TRBV5-5 and TRBJ2-7; the D gene is possibly TRBD1 (5 bases). The CDR3 runs to 13 residues. Deletions cut 1 base from V and 4 bases from J, with 9 bases between. Germline-derived CDR1 and CDR2 are SGHKS and YYEKEE (reference sequence). The covered CDR3 bases are TGTGCCAGCAGCTTGCCAGGGTATTACGAG. This codes for CASSLPGYYE. Given in full, the CDR3 is CASSLPGYYEQYF.

In regard to this clone: The observed sequence ends 3 residues before the CDR3 terminus, with the missing tail filled in from the germline J gene. This sequence joins TRBV5-1 and TRBJ2-2, with 8 bases aligning to TRBD2. The CDR3 loop spans 14 amino acids. Germline V gives CDR1 SGHRS, CDR2 YFSETQ. The V gene end was trimmed by 5 bases and the J gene end by 5 bases; junction bases not matched to a gene: 5. This CDR3 reads CASRYGGATGELFF. CDR3 DNA (partial): TGCGCCAGCAGATACGGGGGGGCAACCGGGGAG.

Worth noting for this clone: The CDR3 end is not reached by the read, which stops 3 residues before it; the germline J gene fills it in. The V gene is TRBV19, the J gene TRBJ1-1; 7 positions match TRBD1. Germline trimming cut 2 bases from V and 3 bases from J; bases unmatched to any gene: 15. From germline, CDR1 is LNHDA and CDR2 SQIVND (reference sequence). This CDR3 region has 18 residues. The CDR3 bases that were read are TGTGCCAGTAGTATATCGGGACAGATGGGTGGTCGGGACACTGAA. Translation: CASSISGQMGGRDTE. The entire CDR3 is CASSISGQMGGRDTEAFF.

A remark on this clone: The read finishes 3 residues shy of the CDR3 end, and the germline J gene is used to complete it. The V gene is TRBV10-3, the J gene TRBJ2-1; 7 nucleotides agree with TRBD2. Germline V gene lookup returns CDR1 ENHRY and CDR2 SYGVKD. V trimming: 10 bases; J trimming: 8 bases; junction bases outside the gene matches: 8. The CDR3 loop spans 12 amino acids. The CDR3 is CATRLAGYEQFF. CDR3 DNA (partial): TGTGCCACCCGACTAGCAGGGTATGAG.